This T cell receptor beta chain stems from a study of blood T cell repertoires in COVID-19. Study-level background: Samples came from the United States, Italy and Spain, spanning acute and convalescent COVID-19. T cells, B-cell-depleted T cells, or PBMCs supplied cDNA or gDNA.

The CDR3 spans 13 residues. Germline values: CDR1 ENHRY, CDR2 SYGVKD. In the original processing: It was from reference gene primer amplification that nucleated cell counts were estimated. The method was immunoSEQ multiplex PCR; TCRdb's version includes in-frame clones alone and lacks a portion of them. The V and J calls and the clone size are those of that table, but D and trimming were determined from the DNA. The sample consists of roughly 200,000 clones, more than 75% of them appearing once. This clone was seen many times. The specimen sequenced was peripheral blood. V usage is TRBV10-3 and J usage is TRBJ1-4, with D unclear. The TCR was taken from a man in his sixties with acute or convalescent COVID-19. The CDR3 loop is CASQSEVPEKLFF. For the CDR3, the DNA is TGTGCTTCTCAATCCGAGGTCCCAGAAAAACTGTTTTTT.